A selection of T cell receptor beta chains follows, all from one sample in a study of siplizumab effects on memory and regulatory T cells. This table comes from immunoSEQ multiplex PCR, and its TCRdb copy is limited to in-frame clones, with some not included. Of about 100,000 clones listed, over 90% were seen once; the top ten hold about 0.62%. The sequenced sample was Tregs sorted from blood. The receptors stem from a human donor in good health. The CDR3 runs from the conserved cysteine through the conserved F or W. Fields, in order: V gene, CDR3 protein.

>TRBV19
CASSITGGVNTEAFF
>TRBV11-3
CASSLGTNYNEQFF
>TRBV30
CAWSPLALGPYEQYF
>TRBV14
CASSQGGVGTQYF
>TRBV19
CASSRGTGGSGANVLTF
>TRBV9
CASSPSWFNEQFF
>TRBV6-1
CASRTGGDQPQHF
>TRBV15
CATSVQGDTEAFF
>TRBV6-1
CASSPGQVSNQPQHF
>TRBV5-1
CASSLSGGYTDTQYF
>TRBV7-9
CASSLFPKSTDTQYF
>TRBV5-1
CASSYRGGMNTEAFF
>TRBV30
CAWSGAVQTQYF
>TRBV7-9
CASSLDPWGFGNQPQHF
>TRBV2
CASRDPVGTSYF
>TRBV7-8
CASIWEGVAFF
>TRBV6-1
CASSVLTGRVVYEQYF
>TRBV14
CASSPGNTNTEAFF
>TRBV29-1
CSTIRGYEQYF
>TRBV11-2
CASSLEGGAGQPQHF
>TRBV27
CASSRERDSNLYGYTF
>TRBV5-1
CASSLQGAKSPLHF
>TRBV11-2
CASSLGQYYGYTF
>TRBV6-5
CASSYLKGSNEQYF
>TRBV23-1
CASSQSPLHTQYF
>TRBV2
CASSWGGRDSVFF